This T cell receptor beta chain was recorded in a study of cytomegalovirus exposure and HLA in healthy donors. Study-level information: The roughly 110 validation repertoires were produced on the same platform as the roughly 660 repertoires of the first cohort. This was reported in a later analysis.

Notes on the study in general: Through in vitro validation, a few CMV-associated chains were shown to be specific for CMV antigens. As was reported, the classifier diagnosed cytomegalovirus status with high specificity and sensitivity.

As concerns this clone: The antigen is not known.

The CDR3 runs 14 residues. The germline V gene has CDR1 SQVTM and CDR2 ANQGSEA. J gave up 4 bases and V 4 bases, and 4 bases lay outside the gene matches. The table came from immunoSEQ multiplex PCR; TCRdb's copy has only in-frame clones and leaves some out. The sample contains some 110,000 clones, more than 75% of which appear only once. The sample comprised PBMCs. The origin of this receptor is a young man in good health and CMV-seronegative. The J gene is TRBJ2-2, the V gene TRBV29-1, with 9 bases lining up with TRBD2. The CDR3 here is CSVVSGSFTGELFF. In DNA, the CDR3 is TGCAGCGTTGTTAGCGGGAGTTTCACCGGGGAGCTGTTTTTT.